This T cell receptor beta chain comes out of a study of cytomegalovirus exposure and HLA in healthy donors. 13 Jbeta primers and 60 Vbeta primers were used for the PCR. Only in-frame clones appear in the TCRdb table, and some are missing; sequencing was by immunoSEQ multiplex PCR. The sample contains roughly 97,000 clones, 9.5% to 13% of which appear only once. Notes on the study in general: Highly shared sequence variants in one cluster were likely a sequencing artifact. An ancestry cluster, one associated with Asian ancestry, reportedly showed fewer N-insertions than the approximately 670-donor mean in a later analysis. Many donors carried some public TCRs, although rarity characterized most TCR sequences. Earlier analysis looked at TCR beta V segments, and most were productive about 87% or about 30% of the time.

The table lists this clone with a few counts. The antigen remains undetermined. Trimming pared 1 base from V and 2 bases from J, leaving 12 bases between. CDR1 and CDR2 (germline): MGHRA, YSYEKL. The CDR3 runs to 16 residues. This rearrangement joins TRBV4-1 to TRBJ1-5; D gene uncertain. The clonotype originates from a man aged 35-49 years in good health and CMV-seropositive. The sample was PBMCs. CDR3 in DNA: TGCGCCAGCAGCCAAGTTCCGACATTAGGCAATCAGCCCCAGCATTTT. Its protein is CASSQVPTLGNQPQHF.